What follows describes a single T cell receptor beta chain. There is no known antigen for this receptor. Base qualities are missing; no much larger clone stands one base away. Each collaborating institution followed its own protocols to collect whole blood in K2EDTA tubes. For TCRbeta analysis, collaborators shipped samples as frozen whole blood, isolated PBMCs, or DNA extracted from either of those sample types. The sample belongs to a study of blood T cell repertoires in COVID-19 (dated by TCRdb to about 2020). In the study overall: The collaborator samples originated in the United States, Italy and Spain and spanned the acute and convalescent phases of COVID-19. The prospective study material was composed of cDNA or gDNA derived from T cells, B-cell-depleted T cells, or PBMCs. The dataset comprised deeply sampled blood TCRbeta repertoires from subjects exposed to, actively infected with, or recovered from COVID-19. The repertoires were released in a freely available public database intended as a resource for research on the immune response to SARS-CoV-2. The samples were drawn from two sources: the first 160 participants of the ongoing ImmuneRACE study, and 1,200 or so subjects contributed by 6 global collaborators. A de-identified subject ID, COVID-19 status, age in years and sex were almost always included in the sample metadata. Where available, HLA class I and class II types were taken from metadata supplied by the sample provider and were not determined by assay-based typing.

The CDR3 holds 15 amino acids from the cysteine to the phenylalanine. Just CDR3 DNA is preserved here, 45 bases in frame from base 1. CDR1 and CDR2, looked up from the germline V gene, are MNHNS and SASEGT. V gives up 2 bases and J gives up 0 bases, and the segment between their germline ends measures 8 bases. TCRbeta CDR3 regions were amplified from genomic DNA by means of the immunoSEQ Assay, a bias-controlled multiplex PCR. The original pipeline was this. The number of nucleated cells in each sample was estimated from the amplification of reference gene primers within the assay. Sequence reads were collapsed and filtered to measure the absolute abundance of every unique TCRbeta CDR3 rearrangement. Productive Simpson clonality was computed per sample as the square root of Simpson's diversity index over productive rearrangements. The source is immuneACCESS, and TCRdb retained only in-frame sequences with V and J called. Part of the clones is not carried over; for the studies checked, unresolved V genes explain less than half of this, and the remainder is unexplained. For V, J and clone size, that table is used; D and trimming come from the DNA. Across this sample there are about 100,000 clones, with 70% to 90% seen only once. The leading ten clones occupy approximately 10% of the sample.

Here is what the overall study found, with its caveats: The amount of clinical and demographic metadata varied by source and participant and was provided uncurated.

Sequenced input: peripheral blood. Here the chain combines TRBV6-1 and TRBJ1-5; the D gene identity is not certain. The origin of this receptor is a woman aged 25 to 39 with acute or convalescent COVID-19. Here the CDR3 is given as CASSEWSYSNQPQHF. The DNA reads TGTGCCAGCAGTGAATGGAGTTATAGCAATCAGCCCCAGCATTTT.